This T cell receptor beta chain was captured in a study of T-cell reconstitution after alpha-beta-depleted transplantation in children. Points from the study as a whole: T-cell numbers and diversity one year post-transplant derived largely from freshly generated T cells.

Preparation of the TCRbeta library used unique molecular identifiers. TCRdb re-analysed the PCR reads in MiXCR, keeping a single row per CDR3 protein. The sample lists about 78,000 distinct CDR3 sequences; 13% to 15% were seen once. CDR3 length: 16 amino acids. The germline V and J ends were trimmed by 0 bases and 4 bases, with 14 bases remaining between them. Germline V CDR1 and CDR2: SGHRS, YFSETQ. In the case of this clonotype: Antigen unknown.

This TCR was recovered from a male patient aged 2 to 9 who had a stem cell transplant for acute lymphoblastic leukemia, so the T cells may come from the graft donor. This rearrangement joins TRBV5-1 to TRBJ1-3, with unresolved D. The sample was PBMCs, mostly from graft donor cells, taken 180 days after TCRalphabeta/CD19-depleted stem cell transplant. The CDR3 DNA follows: TGCGCCAGCAGCTTGGCCACCAGGAGCGGAGGAAACACCATATATTTT. Its translation: CASSLATRSGGNTIYF.